One sample yielded the 26 T cell receptor beta chains listed below, sequenced in a study of cytomegalovirus exposure and HLA in healthy donors. It was with 60 Vbeta and 13 Jbeta primers that the PCR ran. Repertoires were generated with immunoSEQ multiplex PCR, while TCRdb's copy carries only in-frame clones and drops some. The repertoire holds roughly 110,000 clones, with approximately 70% as singletons. Sequencing was carried out using PBMCs. These receptors were obtained from a man aged 25-45 years in good health and CMV-seropositive.

This clone has just one count. V and J are TRBV29-1 and TRBJ2-3; 8 nucleotides align to TRBD1. Looked up from germline, CDR1 is SQVTM and CDR2 is ANQGSEA. The length of the CDR3 is 13 residues. V shed 7 bases, J shed 10 bases, and the junction held 13 bases outside the gene matches. The CDR3 DNA sequence: TGCAGCGCCGCGACAGGGGTGGGGAGATCGCAGTATTTT. Protein sequence: CSAATGVGRSQYF.

The chain combines TRBV6-6 with TRBJ1-1, with 7 bases aligning to TRBD1. The CDR3 is 15 residues long. Germline CDR1 and CDR2: MNHNY and SVGAGI (reference sequence). The trim removed 5 bases at V and 2 bases at J, leaving 8 bases unmatched. DNA for the CDR3: TGTGCCAGCAGTAAGACCGACAGGGCAAACACTGAAGCTTTCTTT. This encodes CASSKTDRANTEAFF.

This clone came up a few times. V is TRBV7-5 and J is TRBJ2-7; no DNA check was done on the table's D call, TRBD2. TRBV7-5 is tagged as a pseudogene. The CDR3 loop spans 17 amino acids. In nucleotides, the CDR3 is TGTGCCAGAAGTCTGGGACTAGCGGGCCGAAGCTCCTACGAGCAGTACGTC. Its translation is CARSLGLAGRSSYEQYV.

The chain couples TRBV29-1 to TRBJ1-1; 12 nucleotides agree with TRBD1. The germline gives CDR1 SQVTM, CDR2 ANQGSEA. The CDR3 extends over 15 amino acids. The CDR3 protein is CSVGVGTGGLREAFF. Here the CDR3 DNA reads TGCAGTGTGGGTGTCGGGACAGGGGGCCTACGTGAAGCTTTCTTT.

This clone came up a few times. The chain carries TRBV7-9 and TRBJ2-5; possibly TRBD2 for D (5 bases). Germline CDR1 reads SEHNR; CDR2 reads FQNEAQ (reference sequence). The germline V and J ends were trimmed by 1 base and 1 base, with 7 bases remaining between them. The CDR3 has 14 residues. Here the CDR3 reads CASSLGESQETQYF. CDR3 DNA sequence: TGTGCCAGCAGCTTAGGGGAGAGCCAAGAGACCCAGTACTTC.

V usage is TRBV27 and J usage is TRBJ2-6; 10 bases agree with TRBD1. Germline V lookup: CDR1 MNHEY, CDR2 SMNVEV (reference sequence). The CDR3 length is 21 residues. V shed 0 bases, J shed 0 bases, and the junction held 11 bases outside the gene matches. The CDR3, as DNA: TGTGCCAGCAGTTTATCGGGACAGGGGTTCCCACTCGCCTCTGGGGCCAACGTCCTGACTTTC. This codes for CASSLSGQGFPLASGANVLTF.

V and J are TRBV19 and TRBJ1-2; 9 bases are shared with TRBD1. Unmatched junction bases numbered 7, after V lost 4 bases and J lost 4 bases. The germline V gene encodes CDR1 LNHDA and CDR2 SQIVND (reference sequence). The CDR3 covers 15 residues. The CDR3 region has the DNA TGTGCCAGTAGTAGAACAGGGGGCGCAGGCTATGGCTACACCTTC. It specifies CASSRTGGAGYGYTF.

On this clone itself: The junction departs from germline at one end; a sequencing error may be responsible. The V gene is TRBV7-7, the J gene TRBJ1-4; no definite D call. This CDR3 spans 14 amino acids. CDR1 and CDR2 (germline): SSHAT, FNYEAQ (reference sequence). CDR3 in DNA: TGTGCTAGCAACCCCAGGTCCTCGAATGAAAAACTGTTTTTT. This encodes CASNPRSSNEKLFF.

The chain combines TRBV7-9 with TRBJ1-1; 10 nucleotides match TRBD1. The CDR3 is 11 amino acids. Germline CDR1 and CDR2: SEHNR and FQNEAQ (reference sequence). The ends lost 8 bases at V and 10 bases at J; junction bases unmatched: 4. CDR3 nucleotides: TGTGCCAGCGGGACAGGGGAAGGAGCTTTCTTT. Its protein product is CASGTGEGAFF.

The rearrangement links TRBV7-3 to TRBJ1-1; no definite D call. Trimming cost V 3 bases and J 4 bases, with 12 bases left between them. This CDR3 spans 14 amino acids. Germline CDR1 reads SGHTA; CDR2 reads FQGTGA. The CDR3 spells CASSLVPGSTEAFF. In DNA, the CDR3 is TGTGCCAGCAGCTTGGTGCCGGGGAGCACTGAAGCTTTCTTT.

The count of this clone is one. The genes are TRBV28 and TRBJ2-1; D may be TRBD2 (6 bases). Trimming removed 8 bases from V and 2 bases from J, with 13 bases in between. The V gene's germline CDR1 is MDHEN and CDR2 SYDVKM. This CDR3 spans 14 amino acids. The CDR3 region has the DNA TGTGCCAGCGAGACGGGGGATGCCTACAATGAGCAGTTCTTC. This codes for CASETGDAYNEQFF.

This clone was seen a single time. The chain joins TRBV27 to TRBJ1-5, with 7 positions matching TRBD1. The CDR3 spans 13 residues. V was clipped by 6 bases and J by 4 bases; unmatched bases: 3. From germline, CDR1 is MNHEY and CDR2 SMNVEV (reference sequence). The CDR3 region is CASRPTGNQPQHF. The CDR3 DNA is TGTGCCAGCAGACCGACAGGGAATCAGCCCCAGCATTTT.

The chain couples TRBV5-4 to TRBJ2-3, with TRBD1 identical over 10 bases. CDR3 length: 20 amino acids. V shed 1 base, J shed 4 bases, and the junction held 18 bases outside the gene matches. Germline assignment: CDR1 SGHNT and CDR2 YYREEE (reference sequence). The CDR3 sequence: CASSLWQSYWDRGVADTQYF. In nucleotides, the CDR3 is TGTGCCAGCAGCTTGTGGCAGTCTTATTGGGACAGGGGAGTAGCAGATACGCAGTATTTT.

The chain links TRBV6-5 to TRBJ1-2, with TRBD1 matching 7 bases. With 5 bases clipped from V and 8 bases from J, the junction kept 11 bases outside the gene matches. The CDR3 runs 14 residues. Germline values: CDR1 MNHEY, CDR2 SVGAGI. This CDR3 reads CASSVDDRVDGYTF. The CDR3 region has the DNA TGTGCCAGCAGTGTCGACGACAGGGTTGACGGCTACACCTTC.

This chain uses TRBV5-4 with TRBJ2-3; tentatively, D is TRBD1 (5 bases). Germline V lookup: CDR1 SGHNT, CDR2 YYREEE (reference sequence). V was shortened by 3 bases and J by 0 bases, with 11 bases between the two germline ends. The CDR3 is made up of 15 amino acids. CDR3 sequence: CASSSTGRSTDTQYF. DNA for the CDR3: TGTGCCAGCAGCTCCACAGGCAGAAGCACAGATACGCAGTATTTT.

This clone was picked up one time. This chain uses TRBV19 with TRBJ1-2; possibly TRBD1 for D (6 bases). CDR3 length: 12 amino acids. Trimming stripped 10 bases from V and 5 bases from J, with 14 bases between. Germline V gene lookup returns CDR1 LNHDA and CDR2 SQIVND (reference sequence). CDR3: CATSRGRYGYTF. CDR3 bases: TGTGCCACCTCCAGGGGACGATATGGCTACACCTTC. Filled out from reference TRBV19 and TRBJ1-2, the complete variable domain reads DGGITQSPKYLFRKEGQNVTLSCEQNLNHDAMYWYRQDPGQGLRLIYYSQIVNDFQKGDIAEGYSVSREKKESFPLTVTSAQKNPTAFYLCATSRGRYGYTFGSGTRLTVV.

V and J are TRBV5-1 and TRBJ2-3; 12 bases line up with TRBD2. Trimming removed 4 bases from V and 5 bases from J; junction bases left unmatched: 14. Germline V CDR1 and CDR2: SGHRS, YFSETQ. The CDR3 spans 18 residues. CDR3 loop: CASSALAGGPPQGDTQYF. The CDR3, as DNA: TGCGCCAGCAGCGCCCTAGCGGGGGGGCCCCCCCAAGGAGATACGCAGTATTTT.

This rearrangement joins TRBV9 to TRBJ2-2; the D is unclear. Trimming cost V 1 base and J 4 bases, with 8 bases left between them. CDR1 and CDR2 from the germline V gene are SGDLS and YYNGEE. The CDR3 covers 14 residues. CDR3 DNA: TGTGCCAGCAGCGTACAGGCCAGCACCGGGGAGCTGTTTTTT. Protein sequence: CASSVQASTGELFF.

Here the CDR3 DNA reads TGTGCCAGCAGCCAACCAGGATATAATTCACCCCTCCACTTT. Translating gives CASSQPGYNSPLHF. This sequence joins TRBV6-5 and TRBJ1-6; no definite D call. V was cut by 6 bases and J by 4 bases, with 10 bases left in between. The CDR3 runs 14 residues. Germline CDR1 is MNHEY and CDR2 is SVGAGI.

The V and J genes are TRBV4-1 and TRBJ2-7, with 8 bases lining up with TRBD2. CDR3 length: 13 residues. Germline V gives CDR1 MGHRA, CDR2 YSYEKL. Trimming at V came to 0 bases and at J to 5 bases, leaving 0 bases not matched to a gene. The CDR3 loop is CASSQDGGDEQYF. In DNA form, the CDR3 reads TGCGCCAGCAGCCAAGACGGGGGGGACGAGCAGTACTTC.

This clone was counted a few times. The genes are TRBV4-3 and TRBJ2-5, with D possibly TRBD2 on 6 matching bases. The V end was cut by 1 base, the J end by 5 bases, with 14 bases between. The length of the CDR3 is 15 residues. Germline V gene sequence: CDR1 LGHNA, CDR2 YSLEER. CDR3 nucleotide sequence: TGCGCCAGCAGCCAAGCCGGGGGACGGGGGGAGACCCAGTACTTC. Protein product: CASSQAGGRGETQYF.

V and J are TRBV4-1 and TRBJ2-5, with D perhaps TRBD1 (6 bases). The J call is doubtful: the DNA matches TRBJ2-7 better. Germline-derived CDR1 and CDR2 are MGHRA and YSYEKL. The CDR3 spans 15 residues. This chain's CDR3 is CASSQVTGSSYEQYF. The CDR3 region has the DNA TGCGCCAGCAGCCAAGTTACAGGGAGCTCCTACGAGCAGTACTTC.

The chain is built from TRBV6-1 and TRBJ1-5; D is undetermined. The CDR3 extends over 13 amino acids. V lost 3 bases and J lost 6, with 9 bases in between. Germline V lookup: CDR1 MNHNS, CDR2 SASEGT. The CDR3 sequence: CASSDSRGQPQHF. Written as DNA, the CDR3 is TGTGCCAGCAGTGACTCCCGGGGTCAGCCCCAGCATTTT.

The J gene is TRBJ2-3, the V gene TRBV7-9; no firm D call. The CDR3 is made up of 17 amino acids. The germline gives CDR1 SEHNR, CDR2 FQNEAQ (reference sequence). Trimming removed 1 base at V and 3 bases at J, with 17 bases between. As DNA, the CDR3 is TGTGCCAGCAGCTTAGAAAGACTCGGAGTCGTAACAGATACGCAGTATTTT. Protein sequence: CASSLERLGVVTDTQYF.

This clone appeared a few times. The chain uses TRBV6-6 and TRBJ1-2; TRBD1 matches at 8 bases. The CDR3 is 15 amino acids. The J segment lost 4 bases and the V segment lost 0 bases, leaving 4 bases of the junction unmatched. Germline CDR1 reads MNHNY; CDR2 reads SVGAGI (reference sequence). The chain's CDR3 is CASSYSDRVVYGYTF. The CDR3 coding sequence is TGTGCCAGCAGTTACTCGGACAGGGTCGTCTATGGCTACACCTTC.

This clone was counted a few times. The chain is built from TRBV6-4 and TRBJ1-2; 9 bases line up with TRBD1. The CDR3 has 12 residues. V was pared by 6 bases and J by 8 bases, with 4 bases of the junction left unmatched. Germline CDR1 is MRHNA and CDR2 is SNTAGT. The CDR3: CASRKDRGGYTF. In DNA, the CDR3 is TGTGCCAGCAGGAAAGACAGGGGGGGCTACACCTTC.